This T cell receptor (beta chain) was sequenced for a study of T cell responses to AZD1222 COVID-19 vaccine. Study-wide points: Vaccine-associated CD4 TCRs ranged over spike, dominating at 160-218 and 743-854. Reports say nearly half of spike-specific TCRs go after unmutated variant regions.

Method: immunoSEQ multiplex PCR; TCRdb's copy keeps in-frame clones and lacks some. This sample has around 180,000 clones; roughly 93% occur once, and the top ten carry roughly 9.2%. The length of the CDR3 is 14 residues. Per the germline V gene, CDR1 is SGHDT and CDR2 is YYEEEE. The V end lost 0 bases, the J end lost 6 bases, and 12 bases lay between the germline ends. Concerning this clone itself: What it binds is unknown.

The sample consisted of peripheral blood, taken on day 0 of AZD1222 vaccination. This sequence joins TRBV5-6 and TRBJ2-5; D gene ambiguous. This clonotype originated in an adult in good health. CDR3 DNA sequence: TGTGCCAGCAGCTTGGATACGGGTAGAAAGACCCAGTACTTC. Amino acids: CASSLDTGRKTQYF.